What follows are 5 T cell receptor delta chains derived from one specimen sequenced in a study of gamma-delta T cells after stem cell transplantation (dated by TCRdb to the mid-2010s). Library preparation employed RT-PCR. Instrument on record: Illumina MiSeq. Clones were re-identified by TCRdb from the public reads with CATT, and rows with the same DNA were merged. The sample table records some 1,900 delta-chain clones; 17% of these occur just once. The ten largest account for approximately 60% of the sample. The sample comprised gamma-delta T cells. Receptors originate from a human donor. It is not recorded whose cells these are; they may come from a transplant donor.

In regard to this clone: A read error likely explains why the TCRdb protein, taken from a much larger clone, differs from this DNA's translation at residue 11; the protein shown is translated from the DNA. The V gene is TRDV2, the J gene TRDJ1, with TRDD3 identical over 12 bases. The CDR3 consists of 18 residues. From germline, CDR1 is GEAIGNYY and CDR2 EKD. With V trimmed by 2 bases and J by 3 bases, 12 bases remained unmatched. The CDR3 DNA reads TGTGCCTGTGACATGCTATCTGGGGGATACGTGGGGGCCGATAAACTCATCTTT. Its protein product is CACDMLSGGYVGADKLIF.

For this clone: The TCRdb protein comes from a much larger clone and disagrees with this DNA's translation at residue 10, likely due to a read error; the protein given here is derived from the DNA. V is TRDV2 and J is TRDJ1, with 7 nucleotides matching TRDD3. The CDR3 has 15 amino acids. CDR1 is GEAIGNYY and CDR2 is EKD in the germline V gene. The J segment lost 5 bases and the V segment lost 0 bases, leaving 8 bases of the junction unmatched. CDR3 loop: CACDTVLGKVDKLIF. The DNA of the CDR3 is TGTGCCTGTGACACCGTACTGGGGAAAGTGGATAAACTCATCTTT.

This clone has only a few counts. A much larger clone lies a single base off, so this may be a read error. This chain connects TRDV3 to TRDJ1; D gene unclear. V lost 4 bases and J lost 0, with 21 bases in between. CDR3 length: 16 amino acids. Germline V lookup: CDR1 TVYSNPD, CDR2 GDNSRS (reference sequence). The CDR3 region is CACGCGGATDTDKLIF. The CDR3 DNA reads TGTGCCTGCGGCTGCGGCGGGGCGACGGACACCGATAAACTCATCTTT.

Sample share makes this clone medium-sized. Within the sample, other DNA sequences also encode this same CDR3. The chain has TRDV1 and TRDJ1; 12 positions match TRDD3. CDR1 TSWWSYY and CDR2 QGS come from the germline V gene. CDR3 length equals 24 residues. V shed 1 base, J shed 0 bases, and the junction held 24 bases outside the gene matches. The CDR3 is CALGERDHSDYWGILGDYTDKLIF. Written as DNA, the CDR3 is TGTGCTCTTGGGGAACGAGACCACTCAGATTACTGGGGGATACTGGGGGACTACACCGATAAACTCATCTTT.

By sample fraction, this clone is medium-sized. The gene calls are TRDV1 and TRDJ1; tentatively, D is TRDD3 (6 bases). V was cut by 5 bases and J by 0 bases, with 28 bases left in between. Germline assignment: CDR1 TSWWSYY and CDR2 QGS. This CDR3 contains 20 residues. The CDR3 region is CALGSPPVGWGGPYTDKLIF. Written as DNA, the CDR3 is TGTGCTCTTGGGTCACCCCCCGTCGGTTGGGGGGGACCTTACACCGATAAACTCATCTTT.